This T cell receptor (beta chain) was identified during a study of T cells in tuberculosis. Whole-study findings and limits: GEM motif frequencies gave approximately 70% accuracy; the GMM repertoire gave about 86%. Selection depended on which cryopreserved specimens were available. Smaller alpha distances in active tuberculosis partly reflected shorter CDR3-alpha lengths.

Here immunoSEQ multiplex PCR was the method, and the copy in TCRdb shows in-frame clones only, minus some. The repertoire consists of tens of thousands of clones, with about 91% occurring once and the leading ten covering 2.4%. Concerning this clone: The antigen remains unidentified.

The sample's time point: new active TB diagnosis, blood taken before or within 7 days of starting treatment. The sequence was collected from an adult with tuberculosis. The sequencing used PBMCs, collected at tuberculosis diagnosis.

The CDR3 region is CASREGNTGELFF. CDR3 bases: TGTGCCAGCAGGGAGGGGAACACCGGGGAGCTGTTTTTT. The chain links TRBV28 to TRBJ2-2, with a tentative D call TRBD2 (6 bases). CDR3 size: 13 residues. Trimming removed 6 bases at V and 1 base at J, with 6 bases between. Per germline, CDR1 MDHEN and CDR2 SYDVKM.